This T cell receptor (beta chain) was profiled in a study of regulatory T cells in long-lasting Graves disease. For TCR beta, libraries came from iRepertoire HTBI primers and Arm-PCR of CDR3 regions. TCRdb reprocessed the multiplex PCR reads with MiXCR, giving one entry per CDR3 protein. The repertoire holds 450,000 to 650,000 distinct CDR3 sequences, with 15% to 20% as singletons. Study results and limitations: Persistent cases favored TRBV28, TRBJ1-2 and TRBJ2-5.

Time point indicated: newly diagnosed GD, antithyroid drugs for less than 3 months. Following extraction of RNA from PBMCs, that RNA was used to make the TCR library. This clonotype was counted only a few times. What it binds is not known. Germline V lookup: CDR1 MNHEY, CDR2 SVGAGI. The CDR3 totals 14 residues. The germline V and J ends were trimmed by 2 bases and 6 bases, with 13 bases remaining between them. These data also featured in a second study, about T cells in Graves' hyperthyroidism and ophthalmopathy. That investigation notes: Thyroid ultrasound, orbital computed tomography, clinical symptoms, and serum thyroxine and TRAb underpinned diagnoses.

The J gene is TRBJ1-2, the V gene TRBV6-5; D possibly corresponds to TRBD1 (5 bases). This receptor was obtained from a woman aged 40-65 years with Graves disease. The starting material was peripheral blood mononuclear cells (PBMCs), obtained at new diagnosis, from a patient treated with antithyroid drugs. The CDR3 protein is CASSYRLAGHGYTF. DNA for the CDR3: TGTGCCAGCAGTTACCGGCTGGCAGGGCATGGCTACACCTTC.